The next 2 T cell receptor beta chains were all read from a single sample in a study of CD8 T cells in ankylosing spondylitis. Study observations and caveats: A motif in TCR beta, a set of eight highly homologous variants, appeared characteristic of ankylosing spondylitis blood.

One entry per CDR3 protein, called by TCRdb with MiXCR from the 5' RACE reads. The sample consists of almost 400,000 distinct CDR3 sequences, around 24% of them appearing once. These TCRs are of unknown antigen specificity. The specimen was blood, either unsorted or a sorted T cell fraction (not recorded which). These receptors originate from a male donor with ankylosing spondylitis.

This clonotype was seen only a few times. This sequence joins TRBV9 and TRBJ1-5; 7 nucleotides align to TRBD1. V dropped 6 bases and J dropped 6; count of bases not matched to a gene: 15. Germline V gives CDR1 SGDLS, CDR2 YYNGEE. This CDR3 comprises 16 residues. This CDR3 is CASTLRRQGRCQPQHF. CDR3 sequence (DNA): TGTGCCAGCACCCTAAGGCGACAGGGAAGGTGTCAGCCCCAGCATTTT.

The chain combines TRBV28 with TRBJ2-3; TRBD2 agrees at 8 bases. Germline CDR1 MDHEN, CDR2 SYDVKM. V shed 4 bases and J 0 bases; nucleotides not matched to a gene: 6. This CDR3 is 16 amino acids long. CDR3 loop: CASSSASGSSTDTQYF. The CDR3 coding sequence is TGTGCCAGCAGTTCTGCCAGCGGGAGTAGCACAGATACGCAGTATTTT. Complete variable domain (other parts from reference TRBV28 and TRBJ2-3): DVKVTQSSRYLVKRTGEKVFLECVQDMDHENMFWYRQDPGLGLRLIYFSYDVKMKEKGDIPEGYSVSREKKERFSLILESASTNQTSMYLCASSSASGSSTDTQYFGPGTRLTVL.